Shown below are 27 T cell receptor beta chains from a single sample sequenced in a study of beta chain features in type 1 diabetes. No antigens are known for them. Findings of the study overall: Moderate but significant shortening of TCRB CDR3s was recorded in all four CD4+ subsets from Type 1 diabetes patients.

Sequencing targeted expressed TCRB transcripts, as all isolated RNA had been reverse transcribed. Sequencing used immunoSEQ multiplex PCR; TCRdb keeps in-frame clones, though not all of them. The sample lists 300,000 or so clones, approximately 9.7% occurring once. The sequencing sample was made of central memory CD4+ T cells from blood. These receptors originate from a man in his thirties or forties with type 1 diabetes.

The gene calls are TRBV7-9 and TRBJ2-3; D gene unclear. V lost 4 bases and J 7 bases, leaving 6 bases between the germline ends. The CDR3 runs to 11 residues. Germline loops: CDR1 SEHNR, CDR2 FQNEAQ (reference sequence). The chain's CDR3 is CASSSEYTQYF. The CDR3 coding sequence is TGTGCCAGCAGCTCCGAATATACGCAGTATTTT.

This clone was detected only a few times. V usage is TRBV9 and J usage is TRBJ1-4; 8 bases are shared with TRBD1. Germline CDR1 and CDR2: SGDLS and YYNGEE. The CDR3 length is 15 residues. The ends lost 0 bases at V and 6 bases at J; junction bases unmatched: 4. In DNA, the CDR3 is TGTGCCAGCAGCGTAGCTACAGGGGGGTATGAAAAACTGTTTTTT. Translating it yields CASSVATGGYEKLFF.

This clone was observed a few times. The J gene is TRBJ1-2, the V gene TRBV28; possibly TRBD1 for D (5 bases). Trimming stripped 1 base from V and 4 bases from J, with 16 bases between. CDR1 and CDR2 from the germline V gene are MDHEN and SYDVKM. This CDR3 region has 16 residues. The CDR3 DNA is TGTGCCAGCAGTTTATCGGGATATGGGGGAGCCTATGGCTACACCTTC. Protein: CASSLSGYGGAYGYTF.

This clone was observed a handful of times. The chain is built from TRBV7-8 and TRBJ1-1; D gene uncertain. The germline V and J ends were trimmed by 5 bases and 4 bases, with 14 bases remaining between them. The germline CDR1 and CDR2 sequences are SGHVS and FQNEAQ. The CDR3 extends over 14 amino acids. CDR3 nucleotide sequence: TGTGCCAGCAGCCACACTGCGTCCCCCACTGAAGCTTTCTTT. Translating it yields CASSHTASPTEAFF.

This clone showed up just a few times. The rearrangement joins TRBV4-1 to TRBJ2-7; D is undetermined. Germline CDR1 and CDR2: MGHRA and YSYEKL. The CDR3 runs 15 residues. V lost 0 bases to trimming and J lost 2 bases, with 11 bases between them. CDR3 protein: CASSQDIVGTYEQYF. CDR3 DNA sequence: TGCGCCAGCAGCCAAGATATAGTCGGTACCTACGAGCAGTACTTC.

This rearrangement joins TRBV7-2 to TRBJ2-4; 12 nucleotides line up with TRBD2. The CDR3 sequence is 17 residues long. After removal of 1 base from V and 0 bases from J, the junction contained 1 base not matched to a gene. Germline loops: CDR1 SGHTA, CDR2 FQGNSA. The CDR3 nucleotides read TGTGCCAGCAGCTTAGGGACTAGCGGGGTAGCCAAAAACATTCAGTACTTC. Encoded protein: CASSLGTSGVAKNIQYF. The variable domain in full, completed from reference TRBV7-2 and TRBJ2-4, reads GAGVSQSPSNKVTEKGKDVELRCDPISGHTALYWYRQSLGQGLEFLIYFQGNSAPDKSGLPSDRFSAERTGGSVSTLTIQRTQQEDSAVYLCASSLGTSGVAKNIQYFGAGTRLSVL.

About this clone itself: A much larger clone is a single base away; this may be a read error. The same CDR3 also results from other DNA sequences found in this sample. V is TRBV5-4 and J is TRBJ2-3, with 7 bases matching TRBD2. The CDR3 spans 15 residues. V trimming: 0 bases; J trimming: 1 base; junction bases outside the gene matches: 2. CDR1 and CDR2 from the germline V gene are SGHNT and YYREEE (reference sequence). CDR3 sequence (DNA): TGTGCCAGCAGCTTGGCCGCGGGGGGCACAGATACGCAGTATTTT. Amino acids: CASSLAAGGTDTQYF.

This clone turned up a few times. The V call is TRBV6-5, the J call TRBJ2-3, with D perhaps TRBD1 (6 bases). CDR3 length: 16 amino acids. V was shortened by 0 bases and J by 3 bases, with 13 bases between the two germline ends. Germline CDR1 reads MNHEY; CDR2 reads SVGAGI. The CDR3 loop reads CASSYSKQGRTDTQYF. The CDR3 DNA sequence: TGTGCCAGCAGTTACTCGAAACAGGGTCGAACAGATACGCAGTATTTT.

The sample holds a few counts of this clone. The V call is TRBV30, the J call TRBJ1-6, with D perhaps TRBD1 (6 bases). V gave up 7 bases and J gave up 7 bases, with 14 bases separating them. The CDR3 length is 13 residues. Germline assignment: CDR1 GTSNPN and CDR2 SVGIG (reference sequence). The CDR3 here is CASAGRGNSPLHF. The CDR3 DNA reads TGTGCCTCGGCGGGCAGGGGAAATTCACCCCTCCACTTT.

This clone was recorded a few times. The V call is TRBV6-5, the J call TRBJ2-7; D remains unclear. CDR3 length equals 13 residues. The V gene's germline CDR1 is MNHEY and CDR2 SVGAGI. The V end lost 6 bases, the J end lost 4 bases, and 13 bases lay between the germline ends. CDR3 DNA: TGTGCCAGCAGAAGACCTCAGGAATACGAGCAGTACTTC. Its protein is CASRRPQEYEQYF.

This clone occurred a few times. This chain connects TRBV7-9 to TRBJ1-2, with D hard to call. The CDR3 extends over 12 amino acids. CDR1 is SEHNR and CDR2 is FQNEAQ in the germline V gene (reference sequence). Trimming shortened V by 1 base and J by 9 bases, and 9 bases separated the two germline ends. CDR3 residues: CASSLEARSYTF. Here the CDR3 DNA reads TGTGCCAGCAGCTTAGAGGCCAGGAGCTACACCTTC.

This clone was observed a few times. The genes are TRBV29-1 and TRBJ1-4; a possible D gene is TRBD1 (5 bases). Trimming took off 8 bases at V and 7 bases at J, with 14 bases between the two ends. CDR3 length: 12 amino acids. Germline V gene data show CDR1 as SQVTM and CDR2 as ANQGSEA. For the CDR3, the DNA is TGCAGCATGACCGCAAGGGGTGAAAAACTGTTTTTT. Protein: CSMTARGEKLFF.

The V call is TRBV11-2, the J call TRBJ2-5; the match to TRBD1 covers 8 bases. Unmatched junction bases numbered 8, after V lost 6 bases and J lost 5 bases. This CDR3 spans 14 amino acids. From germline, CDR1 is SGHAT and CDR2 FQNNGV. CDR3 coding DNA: TGTGCCAGCAGGCTGGGCAGGGGGCTGGAGACCCAGTACTTC. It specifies CASRLGRGLETQYF.

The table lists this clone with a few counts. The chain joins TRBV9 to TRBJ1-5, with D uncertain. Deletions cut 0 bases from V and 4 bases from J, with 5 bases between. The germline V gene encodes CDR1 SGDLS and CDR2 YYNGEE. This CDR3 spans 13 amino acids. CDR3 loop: CASSVDQNQPQHF. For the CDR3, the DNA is TGTGCCAGCAGCGTAGACCAGAATCAGCCCCAGCATTTT.

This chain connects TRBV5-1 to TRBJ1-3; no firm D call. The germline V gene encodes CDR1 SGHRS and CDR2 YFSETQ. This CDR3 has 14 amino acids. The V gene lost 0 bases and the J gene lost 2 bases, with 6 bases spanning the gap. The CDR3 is CASSLDGPGNTIYF. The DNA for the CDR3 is TGCGCCAGCAGCTTGGACGGCCCTGGAAACACCATATATTTT.

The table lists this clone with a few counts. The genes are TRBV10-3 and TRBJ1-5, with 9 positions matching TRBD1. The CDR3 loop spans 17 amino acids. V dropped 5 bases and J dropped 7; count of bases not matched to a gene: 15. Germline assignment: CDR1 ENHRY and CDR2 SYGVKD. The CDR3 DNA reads TGTGCCATCAGTCAATCTCCCCTCCGGGACAGGGAACAGCCCCAGCATTTT. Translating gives CAISQSPLRDREQPQHF.

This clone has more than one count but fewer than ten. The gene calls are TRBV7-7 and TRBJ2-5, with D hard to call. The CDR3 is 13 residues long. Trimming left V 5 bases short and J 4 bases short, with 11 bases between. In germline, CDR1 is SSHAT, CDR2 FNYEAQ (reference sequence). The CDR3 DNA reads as TGTGCCAGCAGCATGGACGCGCGAGAGACCCAGTACTTC. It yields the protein CASSMDARETQYF.

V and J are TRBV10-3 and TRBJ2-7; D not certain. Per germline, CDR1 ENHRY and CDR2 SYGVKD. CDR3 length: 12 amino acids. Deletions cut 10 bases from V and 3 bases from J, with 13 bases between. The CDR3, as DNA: TGTGCCACAGCCGTTCGCGACTACGAGCAGTACTTC. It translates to CATAVRDYEQYF.

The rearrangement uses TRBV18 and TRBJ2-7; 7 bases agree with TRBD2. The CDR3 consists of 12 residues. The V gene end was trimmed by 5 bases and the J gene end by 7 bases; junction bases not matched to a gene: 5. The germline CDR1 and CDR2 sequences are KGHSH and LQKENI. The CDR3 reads CASSGGEREQYF. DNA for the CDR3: TGTGCCAGCTCAGGGGGGGAGAGGGAGCAGTACTTC.

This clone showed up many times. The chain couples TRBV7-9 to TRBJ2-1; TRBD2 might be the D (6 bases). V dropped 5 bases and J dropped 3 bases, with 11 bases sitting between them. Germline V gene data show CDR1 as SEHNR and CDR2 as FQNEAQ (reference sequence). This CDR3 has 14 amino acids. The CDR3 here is CASSMGLLYNEQFF. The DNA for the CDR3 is TGTGCCAGCAGCATGGGACTTCTCTACAATGAGCAGTTCTTC.

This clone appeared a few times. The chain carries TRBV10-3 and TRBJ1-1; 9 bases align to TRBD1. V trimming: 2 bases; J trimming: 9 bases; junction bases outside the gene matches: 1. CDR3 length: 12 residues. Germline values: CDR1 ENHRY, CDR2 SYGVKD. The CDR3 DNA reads TGTGCCATCAGTGAGGGACAGGGGAAAGCTTTCTTT. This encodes CAISEGQGKAFF.

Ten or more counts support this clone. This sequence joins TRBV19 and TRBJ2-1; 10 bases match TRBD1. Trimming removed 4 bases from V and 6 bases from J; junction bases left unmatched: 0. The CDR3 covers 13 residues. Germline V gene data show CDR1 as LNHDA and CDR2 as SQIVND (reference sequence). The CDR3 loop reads CASSRQGANEQFF. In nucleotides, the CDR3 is TGTGCCAGTAGTAGACAGGGGGCCAATGAGCAGTTCTTC.

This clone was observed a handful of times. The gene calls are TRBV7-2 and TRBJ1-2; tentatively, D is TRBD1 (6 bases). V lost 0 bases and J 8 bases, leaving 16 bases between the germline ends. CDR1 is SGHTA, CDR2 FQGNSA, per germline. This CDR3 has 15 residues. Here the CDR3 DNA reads TGTGCCAGCAGCTTAGCGCGGATGGAGGGGGACGGCTACACCTTC. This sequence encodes CASSLARMEGDGYTF.

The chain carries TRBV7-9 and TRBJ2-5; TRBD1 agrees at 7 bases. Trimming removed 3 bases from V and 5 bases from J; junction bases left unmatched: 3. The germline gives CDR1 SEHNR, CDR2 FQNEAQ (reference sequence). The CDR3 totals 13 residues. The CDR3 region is CASSFTGEETQYF. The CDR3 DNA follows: TGTGCCAGCAGCTTCACAGGGGAGGAGACCCAGTACTTC.

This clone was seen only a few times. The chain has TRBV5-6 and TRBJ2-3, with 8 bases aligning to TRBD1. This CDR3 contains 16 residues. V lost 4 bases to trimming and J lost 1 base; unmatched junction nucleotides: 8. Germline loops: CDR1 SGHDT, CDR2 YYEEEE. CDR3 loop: CASSDDQGAGTDTQYF. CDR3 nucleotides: TGTGCCAGCAGCGATGACCAGGGGGCGGGCACAGATACGCAGTATTTT.

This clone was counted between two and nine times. CDR3 bases: TGTGCCAGCAGCTTGGAGCGGGGGGGCTCCTACAATGAGCAGTTCTTC. Translation gives CASSLERGGSYNEQFF. The V call is TRBV7-8, the J call TRBJ2-1, with 10 bases identical to TRBD2. The V gene's germline CDR1 is SGHVS and CDR2 FQNEAQ. This CDR3 is 16 amino acids long. V gave up 3 bases and J gave up 0 bases; unmatched junction bases: 2.

The CDR3 DNA follows: TGTGCCAGCAGCTTAGTGGAGAGCAACAATGAGCAGTTCTTC. Protein product: CASSLVESNNEQFF. The chain uses TRBV7-2 and TRBJ2-1; D remains unclear. CDR1 SGHTA and CDR2 FQGNSA come from the germline V gene. The CDR3 sequence is 14 residues long. Between the trimmed V and J ends, which lost 1 base and 5 bases, there was a span of 9 bases.